The 26 T cell receptor beta chains given below trace back to one sample, sequenced in a study of neurological immune-mediated disorders. MiXCR was run by TCRdb on the 5' RACE reads, yielding one entry per CDR3 protein. The sample lists fewer than 110,000 distinct CDR3 sequences, roughly a tenth occurring once. The time point here: longitudinal time-point 3. Specimen: PBMCs. Receptors were obtained from a female donor with HTLV-1-associated myelopathy (HAM/TSP).

This clonotype occurred many times. CDR3 nucleotides: TGTGCCAGCAGCTTAGGCCTAGCGGGGGGGCCCACCGGGGAGCTGTTTTTT. This gives the protein CASSLGLAGGPTGELFF. The chain is built from TRBV7-2 and TRBJ2-2; 12 nucleotides agree with TRBD2. Germline values: CDR1 SGHTA, CDR2 FQGNSA. There are 17 residues in the CDR3. After removal of 1 base from V and 4 bases from J, the junction contained 4 bases not matched to a gene.

This clonotype showed up many times. The gene calls are TRBV12-3 or TRBV12-4 and TRBJ1-6; no definite D call. The CDR3 spans 13 residues. The V gene lost 5 bases and the J gene lost 7 bases, with 9 bases spanning the gap. The DNA of the CDR3 is TGTGCCAGCAGTGCGCGGGAAAATTCACCCCTCCACTTT. It encodes CASSARENSPLHF.

This clonotype was seen at least ten times. The rearrangement links TRBV20-1 to TRBJ2-3, with 8 bases matching TRBD2. Germline CDR1 and CDR2: DFQATT and SNEGSKA (reference sequence). The CDR3 length is 15 residues. With V trimmed by 3 bases and J by 3 bases, 8 bases remained unmatched. This CDR3 is CSASPQAGETDTQYF. CDR3 bases: TGCAGTGCTAGCCCCCAAGCGGGGGAGACAGATACGCAGTATTTT.

Many counts were recorded for this clonotype. V and J are TRBV14 and TRBJ2-1; 7 bases are a match to TRBD2. The CDR3 sequence is 16 residues long. The germline gives CDR1 SGHDN, CDR2 FVKESK. The J segment lost 0 bases and the V segment lost 3 bases, leaving 5 bases of the junction unmatched. Here the CDR3 reads CASSHLGGYSYNEQFF. The CDR3 nucleotides are TGTGCCAGCAGCCACCTCGGGGGGTACTCCTACAATGAGCAGTTCTTC.

This clonotype was recorded many times. The rearrangement uses TRBV20-1 and TRBJ1-1; 7 nucleotides match TRBD1. Germline V CDR1 and CDR2: DFQATT, SNEGSKA (reference sequence). The junction had 6 bases not matched to a gene; V was cut back by 4 bases and J by 1 base. This CDR3 region has 14 residues. The CDR3 sequence: CSANAQGKNTEAFF. The CDR3 nucleotides read TGCAGTGCTAACGCACAGGGGAAGAACACTGAAGCTTTCTTT.

This clonotype was observed at least ten times. The gene calls are TRBV7-2 and TRBJ2-5; D remains ambiguous. The CDR3 runs 11 residues. V lost 4 bases, J lost 5 bases, and 5 bases lay in between. In germline, CDR1 is SGHTA, CDR2 FQGNSA. In DNA form, the CDR3 reads TGTGCCAGCAGCTCCCTGGAGACCCAGTACTTC. This codes for CASSSLETQYF.

About this clonotype: This may stem from a read error, because a much larger clone lies one nucleotide away. The gene calls are TRBV20-1 and TRBJ1-2; 7 nucleotides line up with TRBD1. CDR3 size: 13 residues. From germline, CDR1 is DFQATT and CDR2 SNEGSKA (reference sequence). This CDR3 reads CCASRQGIYGYTF. The CDR3 DNA reads as TGCTGTGCTAGCCGACAGGGCATCTATGGCTACACCTTC.

This clonotype came up many times. This chain connects TRBV30 to TRBJ2-1, with unresolved D. Per the germline V gene, CDR1 is GTSNPN and CDR2 is SVGIG (reference sequence). This CDR3 is built from 14 residues. Trimming stripped 3 bases from V and 6 bases from J, with 15 bases between. CDR3 bases: TGTGCCTGGAGATCAAAAACTGACCGCAATGAGCAGTTCTTC. Amino acids: CAWRSKTDRNEQFF. Drawing the rest from reference TRBV30 and TRBJ2-1, the complete variable domain is SQTIHQWPATLVQPVGSPLSLECTVEGTSNPNLYWYRQAAGRGLQLLFYSVGIGQISSEVPQNLSASRPQDRQFILSSKKLLLSDSGFYLCAWRSKTDRNEQFFGPGTRLTVL.

The sample holds a few counts of this clonotype. This rearrangement joins TRBV7-7 to TRBJ2-3, with TRBD1 matching 9 bases. The CDR3 spans 15 residues. Germline CDR1 SSHAT, CDR2 FNYEAQ (reference sequence). V dropped 5 bases and J dropped 4; count of bases not matched to a gene: 7. This CDR3 reads CASSPGTGSADTQYF. CDR3 sequence (DNA): TGTGCCAGCAGCCCGGGGACAGGGTCCGCAGATACGCAGTATTTT.

This clonotype has just one count. This chain links TRBV5-5 with TRBJ2-5; 12 nucleotides line up with TRBD2. Germline loops: CDR1 SGHKS, CDR2 YYEKEE (reference sequence). Trimming took 1 base from V and 4 from J; bases not matched to a gene: 8. This CDR3 has 17 amino acids. The CDR3 is CASSLPRLAGAGETQYF. The CDR3 region has the DNA TGTGCCAGCAGCTTGCCCCGACTAGCGGGGGCGGGAGAGACCCAGTACTTC.

In its sample, this clonotype was seen many times. This chain joins TRBV20-1 and TRBJ2-2; no clear D. The CDR3 sequence is 13 residues long. The ends were cut back, 1 base at V and 0 bases at J, with 3 bases in the middle. CDR1 DFQATT and CDR2 SNEGSKA come from the germline V gene (reference sequence). CDR3 coding DNA: TGCAGTGCTAGAGTGTCGAACACCGGGGAGCTGTTTTTT. It yields the protein CSARVSNTGELFF.

The sample holds many counts of this clonotype. The V call is TRBV18, the J call TRBJ1-4, with 9 positions matching TRBD1. This CDR3 has 14 amino acids. The ends lost 6 bases at V and 8 bases at J; junction bases unmatched: 7. The germline gives CDR1 KGHSH, CDR2 LQKENI. The CDR3 sequence: CASSPRTGDEKLFF. The CDR3 bases are TGTGCCAGCTCCCCCCGGACAGGGGACGAAAAACTGTTTTTT.

This clonotype appeared many times. This chain connects TRBV9 to TRBJ2-5; D gene uncertain. The CDR3 length is 12 residues. Trimming took 4 bases from V and 3 from J, leaving 7 bases between them. CDR1 and CDR2 (germline): SGDLS, YYNGEE. The CDR3 DNA sequence: TGTGCCAGCAGCCCCGACGAAGAGACCCAGTACTTC. Protein: CASSPDEETQYF.

There are a few counts of this clonotype. The chain couples TRBV3-1 to TRBJ1-1, with D maybe TRBD1 (6 bases). V lost 4 bases and J lost 7, with 16 bases in between. This CDR3 is built from 14 residues. The germline CDR1 and CDR2 sequences are LGHDT and YNNKEL (reference sequence). DNA of the CDR3: TGTGCCAGCAGCCTTCGACAGGCAAACCGTGAAGCTTTCTTT. The encoded protein is CASSLRQANREAFF. Combining the CDR3 with reference TRBV3-1 and TRBJ1-1 gives the whole variable domain DTAVSQTPKYLVTQMGNDKSIKCEQNLGHDTMYWYKQDSKKFLKIMFSYNNKELIINETVPNRFSPKSPDKAHLNLHINSLELGDSAVYFCASSLRQANREAFFGQGTRLTVV.

This clonotype was seen many times. The V gene is TRBV7-2, the J gene TRBJ2-6; tentative D call: TRBD2 (5 bases). Trimming took off 6 bases at V and 0 bases at J, with 12 bases between the two ends. Germline V gives CDR1 SGHTA, CDR2 FQGNSA. The CDR3 loop spans 16 amino acids. The CDR3 DNA is TGTGCCAGCAGTCAAGACCGGGGCTCTGGGGCCAACGTCCTGACTTTC. This codes for CASSQDRGSGANVLTF. Full variable domain (outside the CDR3, taken from reference TRBV7-2 and TRBJ2-6): GAGVSQSPSNKVTEKGKDVELRCDPISGHTALYWYRQSLGQGLEFLIYFQGNSAPDKSGLPSDRFSAERTGGSVSTLTIQRTQQEDSAVYLCASSQDRGSGANVLTFGAGSRLTVL.

This clonotype was counted many times. The chain recombines TRBV7-2 with TRBJ2-2; the match to TRBD1 covers 8 bases. With V trimmed by 2 bases and J by 4 bases, 0 bases remained unmatched. The length of the CDR3 is 14 residues. Germline V gives CDR1 SGHTA, CDR2 FQGNSA. DNA for the CDR3: TGTGCCAGCAGCTTAACAGGGGGCACCGGGGAGCTGTTTTTT. This sequence encodes CASSLTGGTGELFF.

This clonotype was seen many times. The V and J genes are TRBV29-1 and TRBJ2-3; 12 bases map to TRBD1. Trimming removed 5 bases from V and 3 bases from J; junction bases left unmatched: 6. Germline V gene lookup returns CDR1 SQVTM and CDR2 ANQGSEA. This CDR3 spans 15 amino acids. Here the CDR3 reads CSVRDRGLRTDTQYF. The CDR3 nucleotides read TGCAGCGTTCGGGACAGGGGGCTGCGAACAGATACGCAGTATTTT.

This clonotype was seen a few times. The CDR3 DNA sequence: TGTGCCAGCAGCTTGGGCAGCGGGGATTACAATGAGCAGTTCTTC. It encodes CASSLGSGDYNEQFF. The chain couples TRBV5-4 to TRBJ2-1, with 7 bases aligning to TRBD2. CDR1 and CDR2 from the germline V gene are SGHNT and YYREEE (reference sequence). This CDR3 spans 15 amino acids. V shed 0 bases, J shed 4 bases, and the junction held 4 bases outside the gene matches.

Ten or more counts support this clonotype. The chain couples TRBV20-1 to TRBJ2-3; 7 bases are shared with TRBD2. V lost 5 bases, J lost 2 bases, and 10 bases stayed unmatched. The germline V gene encodes CDR1 DFQATT and CDR2 SNEGSKA (reference sequence). The CDR3 loop spans 15 amino acids. In DNA, the CDR3 is TGCAGTGCTCCCAACACGGGGGGTTACACAGATACGCAGTATTTT. It translates to CSAPNTGGYTDTQYF.

This clonotype has at least ten counts. The chain combines TRBV5-1 with TRBJ2-6, with D uncertain. The V end lost 1 base, the J end lost 0 bases, and 14 bases lay between the germline ends. CDR3 size: 18 residues. From germline, CDR1 is SGHRS and CDR2 YFSETQ. CDR3 protein: CASSLNSLFSSGANVLTF. DNA for the CDR3: TGCGCCAGCAGCTTGAATTCCCTGTTCTCCTCTGGGGCCAACGTCCTGACTTTC.

This clonotype was observed many times. Here the CDR3 reads CASSEVEGSLYNEQFF. CDR3 bases: TGTGCCAGCAGTGAAGTGGAAGGGTCCCTTTACAATGAGCAGTTCTTC. The chain couples TRBV25-1 to TRBJ2-1; D not certain. This CDR3 is 16 amino acids long. Germline-derived CDR1 and CDR2 are MGHDK and SYGVNS. V was pared by 2 bases and J by 4 bases, with 15 bases between.

This clonotype was recorded at least ten times. The chain links TRBV6-2 or TRBV6-3 to TRBJ2-4, with D possibly TRBD2 on 7 matching bases. In germline, CDR1 is MNHEY, CDR2 SVGEGT. This CDR3 region has 18 residues. V was clipped by 0 bases and J by 5 bases, with 20 bases between them. In DNA, the CDR3 is TGTGCCAGCAGTTACTCATTTGGGGGGGCTTCTAAGGAAAACATTCAGTACTTC. Its translation is CASSYSFGGASKENIQYF.

There are many counts of this clonotype. CDR3 amino acids: CASSGWEGGEQYF. CDR3 nucleotides: TGTGCCAGCAGTGGTTGGGAGGGCGGGGAGCAGTACTTC. The J gene is TRBJ2-7, the V gene TRBV2; 7 bases line up with TRBD2. Germline V lookup: CDR1 SNHLY, CDR2 FYNNEI. CDR3 length: 13 amino acids. J was trimmed by 7 bases and V by 4 bases; bases with no gene match: 7.

This clonotype was seen ten or more times. The junction differs from germline at one of its ends, possibly a read error. This rearrangement joins TRBV15 to TRBJ2-3; D is ambiguous. CDR3 length equals 15 residues. Germline loops: CDR1 LNHNV, CDR2 YYDKDF (reference sequence). CDR3 loop: CATSRPLDSTDTQYF. The CDR3 region has the DNA TGTGCTACCAGCAGACCTCTCGACAGCACAGATACGCAGTATTTT. The variable domain in full, with the rest retrieved from reference TRBV15 and TRBJ2-3, is DAMVIQNPRYQVTQFGKPVTLSCSQTLNHNVMYWYQQKSSQAPKLLFHYYDKDFNNEADTPDNFQSRRPNTSFCFLDIRSPGLGDTAMYLCATSRPLDSTDTQYFGPGTRLTVL.

Ten or more counts support this clonotype. The chain recombines TRBV18 with TRBJ2-7; D might be TRBD1 (6 bases). The CDR3 has 12 amino acids. V was shortened by 3 bases and J by 6 bases, with 9 bases between the two germline ends. Per germline, CDR1 KGHSH and CDR2 LQKENI. The CDR3 here is CASSPLGGEQYF. In nucleotides, the CDR3 is TGTGCCAGCTCACCTTTAGGGGGCGAGCAGTACTTC.

There are many counts of this clonotype. The V call is TRBV5-1, the J call TRBJ2-5; 9 bases line up with TRBD1. V dropped 3 bases and J dropped 1; count of bases not matched to a gene: 4. Germline loops: CDR1 SGHRS, CDR2 YFSETQ. The CDR3 has 15 amino acids. The CDR3 reads CASSSIQGAQETQYF. The CDR3 bases are TGCGCCAGCAGCTCCATACAGGGGGCCCAAGAGACCCAGTACTTC.